This is a list of T cell receptor beta chains from one sample in a study of shared clonotypes between healthy human individuals. Sequencing was performed with immunoSEQ multiplex PCR; in TCRdb, only in-frame clones are kept and a portion is missing. The sample lists more than 900,000 clones, 70% to 80% occurring once. The specimen sequenced was memory CD4+ T cells from PBMCs. These receptors originate from a man aged 18 to 29 in good health. Some clones in this sample may be carry-over from other donors' samples. The CDR3 runs from the conserved cysteine through the conserved F or W. The order of the fields is J gene, V gene, clone size, D gene, CDR3 protein, CDR3 DNA. A D gene is named only where the DNA matches it firmly. For some rows the clone size is stated as once, few or many, or as a class when expanded; others skip it.

>TRBJ2-2|TRBV5-1|NA|TRBD1
CASSFEQGAFTGELFF
TGCGCCAGCAGCTTCGAACAGGGGGCTTTCACCGGGGAGCTGTTTTTT
>TRBJ1-5|TRBV28|NA|NA
CASIPGSNQPQHF
TGTGCCAGCATTCCGGGGAGCAATCAGCCCCAGCATTTT
>TRBJ2-6|TRBV2|once|NA
CASSEGRNSGANVLTF
TGTGCCAGCAGTGAGGGACGGAACTCTGGGGCCAACGTCCTGACTTTC
>TRBJ2-3|TRBV5-4|NA|TRBD2
CASSLTSGTDTQYF
TGTGCCAGCAGCTTGACTAGCGGGACAGATACGCAGTATTTT
>TRBJ1-4|TRBV28|once|NA
CASSAYRLRQTYEKLFF
TGTGCCAGCAGCGCGTATCGACTAAGACAGACCTATGAAAAACTGTTTTTT
>TRBJ2-5|TRBV6-6|NA|TRBD2
CASSNSGRAWETQYF
TGTGCCAGCAGTAATAGCGGGAGGGCGTGGGAGACCCAGTACTTC
>TRBJ2-7|TRBV30|NA|TRBD1
CACSLDRGHEQYF
TGTGCCTGCTCACTGGACAGGGGCCACGAGCAGTACTTC
>TRBJ1-1|TRBV27|NA|NA
CASTPGRSYNTEAFF
TGTGCCAGCACCCCGGGCAGGTCATATAACACTGAAGCTTTCTTT
>TRBJ1-5|TRBV18|NA|NA
CASSLLPGALNQPQHF
TGTGCCAGCTCCCTCTTGCCGGGGGCCCTCAATCAGCCCCAGCATTTT
>TRBJ1-2|TRBV5-1|NA|NA
CASSLLAQGSGYTF
TGCGCCAGCAGCCTTCTGGCGCAGGGAAGTGGCTACACCTTC
>TRBJ2-6|TRBV5-1|NA|NA
CASSLLISGANVLTF
TGCGCCAGCAGCTTGTTGATCTCTGGGGCCAACGTCCTGACTTTC
>TRBJ1-1|TRBV6-1|many|NA
CASTLEVNTEAFF
TGTGCCAGCACCCTGGAGGTGAACACTGAAGCTTTCTTT
>TRBJ1-4|TRBV5-1|NA|TRBD1
CASSFGQASGKLFF
TGCGCCAGCAGCTTCGGACAGGCTTCGGGAAAACTGTTTTTT
>TRBJ2-2|TRBV2|many|NA
CASSSTGWQTGELFF
TGTGCCAGCAGTTCCACAGGGTGGCAAACCGGGGAGCTGTTTTTT
>TRBJ2-1|TRBV15|once|TRBD2
CATSRGGTSGRNEQFF
TGTGCCACCAGCAGAGGTGGGACTAGCGGGAGGAATGAGCAGTTCTTC
>TRBJ1-1|TRBV27|NA|NA
CCGGRTTEAFF
TGCTGCGGGGGACGAACGACTGAAGCTTTCTTT
>TRBJ1-2|TRBV27|NA|TRBD1
CASSFYRGAVEGYTF
TGTGCCAGCAGTTTCTACAGGGGCGCGGTGGAGGGCTACACCTTC
>TRBJ1-3|TRBV5-4|NA|TRBD1
CASSPHYRGRGNTIYF
TGTGCCAGCAGCCCACACTACAGGGGGCGAGGAAACACCATATATTTT
>TRBJ2-5|TRBV5-1|NA|NA
CASSLGVGETQYF
TGCGCCAGCAGCTTGGGAGTAGGCGAGACCCAGTACTTC
>TRBJ2-7|TRBV7-9|few|TRBD2
CASSPTSGYSYEQYF
TGTGCCAGCAGCCCGACTAGCGGGTACTCCTACGAGCAGTACTTC
>TRBJ1-5|TRBV6-6|NA|NA
CASSYWKGGGNQPQHF
TGTGCCAGCAGTTATTGGAAAGGGGGTGGCAATCAGCCCCAGCATTTT
>TRBJ2-6|TRBV27|NA|TRBD1
CASSRRTAGQGAGANVLTF
TGTGCCAGCAGCCGGAGAACCGCGGGACAGGGTGCTGGGGCCAACGTCCTGACTTTC